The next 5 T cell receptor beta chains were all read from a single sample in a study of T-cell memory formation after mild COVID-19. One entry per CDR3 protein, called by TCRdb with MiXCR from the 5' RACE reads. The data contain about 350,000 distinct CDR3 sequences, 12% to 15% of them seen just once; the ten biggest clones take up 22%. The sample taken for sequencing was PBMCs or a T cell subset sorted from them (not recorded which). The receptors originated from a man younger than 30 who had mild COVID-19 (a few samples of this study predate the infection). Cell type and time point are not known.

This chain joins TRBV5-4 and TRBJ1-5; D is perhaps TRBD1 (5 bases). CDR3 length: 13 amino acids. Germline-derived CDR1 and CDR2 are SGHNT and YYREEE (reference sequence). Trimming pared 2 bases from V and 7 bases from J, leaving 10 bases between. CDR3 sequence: CASSFRGQQPQHF. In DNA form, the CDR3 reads TGTGCCAGCAGCTTTAGGGGTCAGCAGCCCCAGCATTTT. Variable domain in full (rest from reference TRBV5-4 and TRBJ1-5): ETGVTQSPTHLIKTRGQQVTLRCSSQSGHNTVSWYQQALGQGPQFIFQYYREEENGRGNFPPRFSGLQFPNYSSELNVNALELDDSALYLCASSFRGQQPQHFGDGTRLSIL.

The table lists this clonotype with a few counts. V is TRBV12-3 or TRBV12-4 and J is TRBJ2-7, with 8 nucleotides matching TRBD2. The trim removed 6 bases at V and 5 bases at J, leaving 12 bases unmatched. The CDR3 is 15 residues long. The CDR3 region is CASSQRRGGPDEQYF. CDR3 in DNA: TGTGCCAGCAGCCAAAGACGGGGGGGCCCCGACGAGCAGTACTTC.

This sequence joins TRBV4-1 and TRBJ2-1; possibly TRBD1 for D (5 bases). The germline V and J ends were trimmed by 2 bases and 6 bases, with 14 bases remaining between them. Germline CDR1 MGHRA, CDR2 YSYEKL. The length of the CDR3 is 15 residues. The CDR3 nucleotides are TGCGCCAGCAGCCAAAAGGGGCCGAGTTTCAATGAGCAGTTCTTC. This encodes CASSQKGPSFNEQFF.

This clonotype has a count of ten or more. In nucleotides, the CDR3 is TGTGCCAGCAGTGCAGAAACGACGCAGTATTTT. Protein sequence: CASSAETTQYF. V and J are TRBV6-1 and TRBJ2-3; D remains unclear. The CDR3 spans 11 residues. Germline V gene lookup returns CDR1 MNHNS and CDR2 SASEGT. Trimming stripped 4 bases from V and 9 bases from J, with 8 bases between.

The CDR3 DNA reads as TGTGCCAGCAGTTACACCTGGGACAGCAAAGAGACCCAGTACTTC. Encoded protein: CASSYTWDSKETQYF. The V call is TRBV6-5, the J call TRBJ2-5; 7 bases fit TRBD1. Germline V gene data show CDR1 as MNHEY and CDR2 as SVGAGI. V dropped 2 bases and J dropped 3; count of bases not matched to a gene: 6. This CDR3 has 15 amino acids.